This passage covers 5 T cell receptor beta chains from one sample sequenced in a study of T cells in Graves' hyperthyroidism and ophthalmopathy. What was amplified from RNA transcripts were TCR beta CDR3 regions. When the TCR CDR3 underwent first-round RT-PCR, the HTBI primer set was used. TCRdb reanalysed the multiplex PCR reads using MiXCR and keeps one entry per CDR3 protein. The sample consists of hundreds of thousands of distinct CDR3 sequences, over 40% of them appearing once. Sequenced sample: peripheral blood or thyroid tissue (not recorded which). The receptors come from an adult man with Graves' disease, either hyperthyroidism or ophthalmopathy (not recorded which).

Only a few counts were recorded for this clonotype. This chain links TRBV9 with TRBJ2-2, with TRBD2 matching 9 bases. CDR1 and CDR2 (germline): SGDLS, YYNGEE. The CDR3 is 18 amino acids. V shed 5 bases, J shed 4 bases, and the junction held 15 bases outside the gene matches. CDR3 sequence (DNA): TGTGCCAGCAGTGACTTCCAGGCTAGCGGGGTTGCCACCGGGGAGCTGTTTTTT. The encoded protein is CASSDFQASGVATGELFF.

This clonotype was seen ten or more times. The CDR3 DNA sequence: TGTGCCAGCAGCTTGGAGTTTAATCAGCCCCAGCATTTT. It specifies CASSLEFNQPQHF. The genes are TRBV7-2 and TRBJ1-5; D unresolved. Trimming stripped 3 bases from V and 4 bases from J, with 7 bases between. The CDR3 covers 13 residues. Germline CDR1 and CDR2: SGHTA and FQGNSA.

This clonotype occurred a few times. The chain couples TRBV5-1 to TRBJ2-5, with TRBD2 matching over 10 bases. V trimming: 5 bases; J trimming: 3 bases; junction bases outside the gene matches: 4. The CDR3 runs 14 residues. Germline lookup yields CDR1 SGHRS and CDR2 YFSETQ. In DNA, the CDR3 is TGCGCCAGCAGACCTGGACTAGCGGAAGAGACCCAGTACTTC. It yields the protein CASRPGLAEETQYF.

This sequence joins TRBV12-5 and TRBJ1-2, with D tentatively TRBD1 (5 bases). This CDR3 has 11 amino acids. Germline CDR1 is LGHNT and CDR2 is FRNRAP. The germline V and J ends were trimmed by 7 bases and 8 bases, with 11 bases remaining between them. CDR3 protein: CASEGVKGYTF. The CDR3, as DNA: TGTGCTAGTGAAGGGGTTAAGGGCTACACCTTC.

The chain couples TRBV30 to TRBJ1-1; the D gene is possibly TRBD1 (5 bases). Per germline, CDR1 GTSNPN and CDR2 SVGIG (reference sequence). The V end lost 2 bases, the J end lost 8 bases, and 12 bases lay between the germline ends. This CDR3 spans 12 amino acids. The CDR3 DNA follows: TGTGCCTGGAGTCACTCGGGGACCGAAGCTTTCTTT. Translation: CAWSHSGTEAFF.